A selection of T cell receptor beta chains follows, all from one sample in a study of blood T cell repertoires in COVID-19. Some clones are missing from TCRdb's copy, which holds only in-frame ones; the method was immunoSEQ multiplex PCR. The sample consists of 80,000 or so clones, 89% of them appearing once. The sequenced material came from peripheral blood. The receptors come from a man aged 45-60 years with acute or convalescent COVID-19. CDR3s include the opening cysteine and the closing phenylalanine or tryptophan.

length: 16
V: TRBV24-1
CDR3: CATSEQGVGTNEKLFF

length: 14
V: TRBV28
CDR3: CASSLGQENEKLFF

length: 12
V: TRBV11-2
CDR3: CASSLVGSEQYF

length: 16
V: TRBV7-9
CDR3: CASSSVSGLAGGRYFF

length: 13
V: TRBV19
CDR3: CASSIREQETQYF

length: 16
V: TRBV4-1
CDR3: CASSQDRGSSYNEQFF

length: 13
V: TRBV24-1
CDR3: CATSDSLTGKAFF

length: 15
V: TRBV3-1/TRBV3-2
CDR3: CASSQVGTGNTEAFF

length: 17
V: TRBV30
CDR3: CAWRNALAVFNTGELFF

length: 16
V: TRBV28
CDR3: CASSFEFGGGDQPQHF

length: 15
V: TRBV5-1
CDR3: CASSSAGPTPNEQFF

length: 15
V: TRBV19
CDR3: CASSIDEAFYYGYTF

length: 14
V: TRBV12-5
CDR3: CASGLFTSTDTQYF

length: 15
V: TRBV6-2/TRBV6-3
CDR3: CASSYSQGANTEAFF

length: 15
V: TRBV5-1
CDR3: CASSFEGTINYGYTF

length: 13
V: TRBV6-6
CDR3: CASSSRAGSPLHF

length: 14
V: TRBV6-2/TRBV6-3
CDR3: CASSFLQGRETQYF

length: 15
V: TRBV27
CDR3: CASNPRWLFDNEQFF

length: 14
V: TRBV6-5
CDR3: CASSPGGDGNTIYF